The 22 T cell receptor beta chains below were found in one sample sequenced in a study of CD4 and CD8 cells across lung adenocarcinoma regions. Via MiXCR, TCRdb re-called the PCR reads, giving one row per CDR3 protein. The sample lists about 8,400 distinct CDR3 sequences, roughly 52% occurring once. Sequenced sample: CD8+ T cells from the center of a lung tumor. These receptors all stem from a female donor with lung adenocarcinoma. The CD4 and CD8 labels of this study may be unreliable.

The chain has TRBV20-1 and TRBJ2-1; D is ambiguous. The CDR3 is 13 residues long. Deletions cut 4 bases from V and 5 bases from J, with 12 bases between. Germline V gene data show CDR1 as DFQATT and CDR2 as SNEGSKA (reference sequence). CDR3 protein: CSAISTSNNEQFF. CDR3 bases: TGCAGTGCTATTTCGACCTCTAACAATGAGCAGTTCTTC.

The chain links TRBV6-4 to TRBJ2-3, with TRBD1 identical over 7 bases. Germline V gene lookup returns CDR1 MRHNA and CDR2 SNTAGT. The CDR3 extends over 14 amino acids. For the CDR3, the DNA is TGTGCGGGCAGAGGGGGCGGAGACACAGATACGCAGTATTTT. It translates to CAGRGGGDTDTQYF.

The V call is TRBV6-1, the J call TRBJ2-2; D possibly corresponds to TRBD2 (6 bases). The J call could be wrong; TRBJ2-3 is a better fit for the DNA end. Germline CDR1 MNHNS, CDR2 SASEGT. The CDR3 is made up of 16 amino acids. CDR3 in DNA: TGTGCCAGCAGTGAGCTCGGGACTGTGAACACAGATACGCAGTATTTT. Its protein product is CASSELGTVNTDTQYF.

This chain uses TRBV12-3 or TRBV12-4 with TRBJ2-3; tentative D call: TRBD1 (6 bases). V dropped 1 base and J dropped 10 bases, with 9 bases sitting between them. This CDR3 region has 12 residues. CDR3: CASSLGAGAQYF. In DNA, the CDR3 is TGTGCCAGCAGTTTAGGAGCAGGGGCGCAGTATTTT.

This clonotype is deemed medium-sized (0.01 to 0.1%). This rearrangement joins TRBV6-1 to TRBJ2-1; D is unresolved. The CDR3 consists of 15 residues. Trimming left V 2 bases short and J 3 bases short, with 11 bases between. The germline V gene has CDR1 MNHNS and CDR2 SASEGT. CDR3 sequence: CASSESPRYYNEQFF. The CDR3 nucleotides are TGTGCCAGCAGTGAATCTCCACGCTACTACAATGAGCAGTTCTTC.

The table lists this clonotype with many counts. V usage is TRBV7-2 and J usage is TRBJ1-6; 9 nucleotides line up with TRBD1. The CDR3 extends over 15 amino acids. V trimming: 2 bases; J trimming: 6 bases; junction bases outside the gene matches: 2. Germline V CDR1 and CDR2: SGHTA, FQGNSA. The CDR3 is CASSLPGQGNSPLHF. Here the CDR3 DNA reads TGTGCCAGCAGCTTACCGGGACAGGGTAATTCACCCCTCCACTTT.

The chain has TRBV10-3 and TRBJ2-5; D may be TRBD1 or TRBD2 (6 bases each). The CDR3 consists of 14 residues. Germline CDR1 ENHRY, CDR2 SYGVKD. The CDR3 nucleotides are TGTGCGGGCAACGGGGGCCGTGCCAAAGAGACCCAGTACTTC. Protein sequence: CAGNGGRAKETQYF.

The count of this clonotype is one. An end of the junction differs from the germline gene, which may be a read error. J is TRBJ2-3 and V is TRBV11-2, with 8 bases fitting TRBD2. This CDR3 spans 15 amino acids. Germline V gene lookup returns CDR1 SGHAT and CDR2 FQNNGV. The chain's CDR3 is CASSFGGGPLDTQYF. The CDR3 DNA sequence: TGTGCCAGCAGCTTCGGGGGGGGGCCTCTAGATACCCAGTACTTT.

A word on this clonotype: A junction end diverges from the germline sequence, so it may reflect a read error. The J gene is TRBJ2-4, the V gene TRBV6-1; tentative D call: TRBD2 (6 bases). CDR3 size: 13 residues. Looked up from germline, CDR1 is MNHNS and CDR2 is SASEGT. The CDR3 bases are TGCGCCTCGGGGACGGGAGCCAAAAACACGCAGTACTTC. Its translation: CASGTGAKNTQYF.

This sequence joins TRBV6-5 and TRBJ2-5; D is ambiguous. Gene TRBJ2-7 matches the end of the DNA better, so the J call may be wrong. The CDR3 has 15 amino acids. Looked up from germline, CDR1 is MNHEY and CDR2 is SVGAGI. CDR3 sequence (DNA): TGTGCCAGCAGTTACGGTCGACACATAGCTTTCGAGCAGTACTTC. Its translation is CASSYGRHIAFEQYF.

This clonotype was detected many times. The gene calls are TRBV7-2 and TRBJ2-1; 7 positions agree with TRBD1. CDR3 length equals 16 residues. With 3 bases clipped from V and 9 bases from J, the junction kept 14 bases outside the gene matches. The germline V gene encodes CDR1 SGHTA and CDR2 FQGNSA. CDR3 amino acids: CASSFLAGTVRGEQFF. CDR3 coding DNA: TGTGCCAGCAGCTTCTTAGCCGGGACAGTTCGCGGTGAGCAGTTCTTC.

By sample share, this clonotype is medium-sized. The chain combines TRBV6-5 with TRBJ2-1; D is ambiguous. The DNA matches TRBJ2-7 better at its end, which makes the J call doubtful. CDR3 length: 12 amino acids. Germline CDR1 MNHEY, CDR2 SVGAGI. Here the CDR3 reads CASTRELDEQYF. The CDR3 DNA follows: TGTGCCAGCACCCGAGAGCTCGATGAGCAGTACTTC.

Concerning this clonotype: A read error may be the cause here, since a much bigger clone is one base away. The chain is built from TRBV7-2 and TRBJ2-4, with 9 bases lining up with TRBD2. J gave up 15 bases and V 8 bases, and 8 bases lay outside the gene matches. This CDR3 is built from 11 residues. Germline lookup yields CDR1 SGHTA and CDR2 FQGNSA. CDR3 protein: CASLAGNTRYF. CDR3 in DNA: TGTGCCAGCCTAGCGGGGAACACCCGGTACTTC. Full variable domain (remainder filled in from reference TRBV7-2 and TRBJ2-4): GAGVSQSPSNKVTEKGKDVELRCDPISGHTALYWYRQSLGQGLEFLIYFQGNSAPDKSGLPSDRFSAERTGGSVSTLTIQRTQQEDSAVYLCASLAGNTRYFGAGTRLSVL.

In the case of this clonotype: Its ends do not fully match the called genes, so a read error is possible. V usage is TRBV6-1 and J usage is TRBJ1-5; D gene uncertain. Germline V CDR1 and CDR2: MNHNS, SASEGT. This CDR3 comprises 13 residues. Written as DNA, the CDR3 is TGTGCCAGCAGTGAAGCATTCGATCTGCCCCACCACTTT. This translates into CASSEAFDLPHHF.

The V and J genes are TRBV7-2 and TRBJ2-4; 9 nucleotides line up with TRBD2. The DNA end lines up better with TRBJ2-5; the J call may be wrong. The CDR3 contains 11 residues. Per the germline V gene, CDR1 is SGHTA and CDR2 is FQGNSA. CDR3 sequence (DNA): TGTGCCGGCCTAGCGGGGGAGACCCAGTACTTC. Amino acids: CAGLAGETQYF.

In nucleotides, the CDR3 is TGTGCCAGCAGCTCACGAGGGGACAGCTCTTATAGCAATCAGCCCCAGCATTTT. Amino acids: CASSSRGDSSYSNQPQHF. The genes are TRBV27 and TRBJ1-5; TRBD1 matches 7 bases. Germline assignment: CDR1 MNHEY and CDR2 SMNVEV (reference sequence). V was clipped by 6 bases and J by 0 bases; unmatched bases: 14. The CDR3 loop spans 18 amino acids.

By frequency in the sample, this clonotype is medium-sized. CDR3 bases: TGTGCCAGCAGCATCTCCGGACCCTACAATGAGCAGTACTTC. Its translation: CASSISGPYNEQYF. The V gene is TRBV6-1, the J gene TRBJ2-1, with D unresolved. Matching the DNA end better, TRBJ2-7 makes the J call doubtful. The CDR3 loop spans 14 amino acids. Germline V gives CDR1 MNHNS, CDR2 SASEGT.

By proportion, this clonotype is large. CDR3 loop: CASSRRPSGGGRAHEQYF. Written as DNA, the CDR3 is TGTGCCAGCAGTCGTAGGCCTTCGGGGGGCGGGAGGGCCCACGAGCAGTACTTC. The chain combines TRBV7-2 with TRBJ2-7, with 9 positions matching TRBD2. Germline CDR1 and CDR2: SGHTA and FQGNSA. V lost 6 bases and J lost 5; bases outside the gene matches: 20. CDR3 length: 18 amino acids.

The sample holds a few counts of this clonotype. The junction shows a germline mismatch at one end, possibly a read error. This chain connects TRBV7-2 to TRBJ2-3, with TRBD2 matching 8 bases. Germline CDR1 is SGHTA and CDR2 is FQGNSA. This CDR3 is built from 14 residues. The CDR3 nucleotides read TGTGCGGGCAGCGGGGGCCGTAACCAAGATACCCAGTATTTT. Amino acids: CAGSGGRNQDTQYF.

By frequency in the sample, this clonotype is medium-sized. This chain joins TRBV6-5 and TRBJ2-2; a weak D match, TRBD1 (6 bases). Deletions cut 2 bases from V and 6 bases from J, with 7 bases between. In germline, CDR1 is MNHEY, CDR2 SVGAGI. The CDR3 is 13 residues long. The CDR3 protein is CASSYEGAGELFF. The CDR3 DNA is TGTGCCAGCAGTTACGAGGGGGCCGGGGAGCTGTTTTTT.

The chain uses TRBV6-1 and TRBJ2-5, with a weak D call TRBD2 (5 bases). CDR1 MNHNS and CDR2 SASEGT come from the germline V gene. The CDR3 sequence is 14 residues long. The CDR3 loop is CAGSEGRSQETQYF. CDR3 in DNA: TGTGCGGGCAGTGAGGGCCGGAGCCAAGAGACCCAGTACTTC.

Comments on this clonotype: The missing conserved phenylalanine or tryptophan at the end of this CDR3 makes a read error likely. The DNA is left out, because the CDR3 cannot be placed on it with certainty; the CDR3 is given as TCRdb lists it. This chain uses TRBV7-2 with TRBJ2-6; the table calls TRBD2, which could not be checked here. The germline V gene encodes CDR1 SGHTA and CDR2 FQGNSA. The length of the CDR3 is 21 amino acids, counting both ends. CDR3 amino acids: CASSFPPPGLAGVFLRAVLRA.